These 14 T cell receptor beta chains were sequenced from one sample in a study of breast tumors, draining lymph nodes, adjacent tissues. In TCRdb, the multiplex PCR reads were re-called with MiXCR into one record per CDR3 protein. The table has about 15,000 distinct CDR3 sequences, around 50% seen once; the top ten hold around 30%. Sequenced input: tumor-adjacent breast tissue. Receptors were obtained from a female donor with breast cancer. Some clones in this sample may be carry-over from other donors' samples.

Here the CDR3 DNA reads TGTGCCAGCATTTTGCGGGTGGGCACAGATACGCAGTATTTT. Translated, it gives CASILRVGTDTQYF. The gene calls are TRBV2 and TRBJ2-3; TRBD2 is a possible D gene (5 bases). CDR3 size: 14 residues. V shed 7 bases and J shed 1 base, with 12 bases lying between them. Germline V gene data show CDR1 as SNHLY and CDR2 as FYNNEI.

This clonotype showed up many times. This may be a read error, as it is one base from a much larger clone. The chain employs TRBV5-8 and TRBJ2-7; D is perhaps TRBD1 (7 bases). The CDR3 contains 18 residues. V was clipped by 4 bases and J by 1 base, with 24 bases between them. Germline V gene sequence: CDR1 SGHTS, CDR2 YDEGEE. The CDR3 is CASSPGTAGRRDSYEQYF. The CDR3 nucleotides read TGTGCCAGCAGCCCCGGGACAGCGGGCCGTAGGGATTCCTACGAGCAGTACTTC. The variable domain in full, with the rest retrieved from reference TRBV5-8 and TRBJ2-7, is EAGVTQSPTHLIKTRGQQATLRCSPISGHTSVYWYQQALGLGLQFLLWYDEGEERNRGNFPPRFSGRQFPNYSSELNVNALELEDSALYLCASSPGTAGRRDSYEQYFGPGTRLTVT.

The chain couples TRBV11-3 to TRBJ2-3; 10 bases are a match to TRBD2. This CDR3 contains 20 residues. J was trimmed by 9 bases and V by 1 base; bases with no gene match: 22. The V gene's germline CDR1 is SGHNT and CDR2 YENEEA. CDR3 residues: CASSLGGLASPTAGRGTQYF. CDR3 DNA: TGTGCCAGCAGCTTAGGGGGACTAGCGTCCCCGACGGCTGGTAGAGGAACGCAGTATTTT.

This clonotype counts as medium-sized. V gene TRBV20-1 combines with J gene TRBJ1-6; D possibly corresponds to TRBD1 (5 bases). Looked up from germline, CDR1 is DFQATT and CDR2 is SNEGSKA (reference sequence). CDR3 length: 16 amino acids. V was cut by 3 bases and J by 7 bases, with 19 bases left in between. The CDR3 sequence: CSASGLMRGRNSPLHF. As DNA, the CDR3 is TGCAGTGCTAGTGGGCTTATGAGGGGACGAAATTCACCCCTCCACTTT.

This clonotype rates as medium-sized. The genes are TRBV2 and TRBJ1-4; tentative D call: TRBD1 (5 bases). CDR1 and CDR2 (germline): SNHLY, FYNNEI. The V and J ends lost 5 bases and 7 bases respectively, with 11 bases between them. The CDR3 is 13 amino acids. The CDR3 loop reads CASSPRVGEKLFF. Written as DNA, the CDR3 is TGTGCCAGCAGTCCCAGGGTGGGTGAAAAACTGTTTTTT. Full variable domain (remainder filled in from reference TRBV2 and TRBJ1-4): EPEVTQTPSHQVTQMGQEVILRCVPISNHLYFYWYRQILGQKVEFLVSFYNNEISEKSEIFDDQFSVERPDGSNFTLKIRSTKLEDSAMYFCASSPRVGEKLFFGSGTQLSVL.

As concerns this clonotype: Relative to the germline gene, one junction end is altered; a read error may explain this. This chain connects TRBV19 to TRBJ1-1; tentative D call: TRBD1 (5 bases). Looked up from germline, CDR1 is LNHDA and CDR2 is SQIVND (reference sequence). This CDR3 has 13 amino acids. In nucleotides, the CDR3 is TGTGCCAGTAGTATAAGGGCGGGGACTGAAGGTTTTTTT. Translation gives CASSIRAGTEGFF.

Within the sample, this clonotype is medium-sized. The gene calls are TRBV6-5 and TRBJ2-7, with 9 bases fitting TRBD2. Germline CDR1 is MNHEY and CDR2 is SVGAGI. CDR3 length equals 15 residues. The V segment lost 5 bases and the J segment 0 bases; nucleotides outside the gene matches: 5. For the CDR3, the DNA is TGTGCCAGCAGTCGTAGCGGGGGAAGCTCCTACGAGCAGTACTTC. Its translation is CASSRSGGSSYEQYF.

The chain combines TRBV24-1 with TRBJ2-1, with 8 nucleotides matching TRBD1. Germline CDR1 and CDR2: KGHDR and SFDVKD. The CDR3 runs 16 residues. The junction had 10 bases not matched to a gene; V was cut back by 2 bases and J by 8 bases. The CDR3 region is CATSDSGQGYTDEQFF. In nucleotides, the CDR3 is TGTGCCACCAGTGATTCAGGACAGGGCTACACGGATGAGCAGTTCTTC.

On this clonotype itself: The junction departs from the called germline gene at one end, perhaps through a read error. The CDR3 bases are TGTGCCAGTAGTGTAGATCTTAGAAGGCAGCCCCAGCATTTT. Translation gives CASSVDLRRQPQHF. The chain couples TRBV19 to TRBJ1-5; no firm D call. Germline V gene sequence: CDR1 LNHDA, CDR2 SQIVND (reference sequence). CDR3 length: 14 residues.

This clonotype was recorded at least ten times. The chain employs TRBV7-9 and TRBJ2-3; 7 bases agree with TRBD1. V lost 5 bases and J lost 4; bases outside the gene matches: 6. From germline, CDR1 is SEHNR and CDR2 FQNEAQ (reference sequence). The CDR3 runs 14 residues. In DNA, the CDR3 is TGTGCCAGCAGCCCGACAGGGACGCCAGATACGCAGTATTTT. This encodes CASSPTGTPDTQYF.

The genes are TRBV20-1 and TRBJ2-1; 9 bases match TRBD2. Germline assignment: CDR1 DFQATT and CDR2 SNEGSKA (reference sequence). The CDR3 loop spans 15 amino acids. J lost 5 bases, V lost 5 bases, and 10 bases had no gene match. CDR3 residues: CSAGPRSGGHNEQFF. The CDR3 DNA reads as TGCAGTGCTGGCCCACGTAGCGGGGGACACAATGAGCAGTTCTTC.

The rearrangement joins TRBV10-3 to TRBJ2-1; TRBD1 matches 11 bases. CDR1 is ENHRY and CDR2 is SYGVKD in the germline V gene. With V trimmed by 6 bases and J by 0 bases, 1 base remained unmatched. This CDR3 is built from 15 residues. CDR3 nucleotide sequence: TGTGCCATCAGAGGGACAGGGGGCTCCTACAATGAGCAGTTCTTC. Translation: CAIRGTGGSYNEQFF.

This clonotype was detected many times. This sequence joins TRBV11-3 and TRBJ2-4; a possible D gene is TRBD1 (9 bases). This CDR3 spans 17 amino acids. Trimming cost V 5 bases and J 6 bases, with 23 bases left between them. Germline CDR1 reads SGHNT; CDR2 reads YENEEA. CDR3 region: CASSPGGDREVRNIQYF. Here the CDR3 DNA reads TGTGCCAGCAGCCCCGGGGGGGACAGGGAGGTCCGAAACATTCAGTACTTC.

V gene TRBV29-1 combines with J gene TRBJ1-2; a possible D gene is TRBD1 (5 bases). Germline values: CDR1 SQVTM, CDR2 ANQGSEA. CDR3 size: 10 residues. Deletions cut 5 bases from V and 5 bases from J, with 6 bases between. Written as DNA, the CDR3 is TGCAGCGTTCGACAGTATGGCTACACCTTC. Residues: CSVRQYGYTF.